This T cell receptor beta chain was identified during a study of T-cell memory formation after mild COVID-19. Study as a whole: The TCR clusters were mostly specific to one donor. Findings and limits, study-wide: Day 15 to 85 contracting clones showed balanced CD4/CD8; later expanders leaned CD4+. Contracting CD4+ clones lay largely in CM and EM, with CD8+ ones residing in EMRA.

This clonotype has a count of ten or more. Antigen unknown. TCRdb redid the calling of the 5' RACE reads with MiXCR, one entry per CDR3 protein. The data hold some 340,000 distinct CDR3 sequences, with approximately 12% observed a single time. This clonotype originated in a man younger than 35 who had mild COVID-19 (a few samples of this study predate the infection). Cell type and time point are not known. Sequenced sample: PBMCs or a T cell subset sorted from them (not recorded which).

In nucleotides, the CDR3 is TGTGCCAGCAGCTTAGGGGGGGATCCCATTCAGTACTTC. As protein: CASSLGGDPIQYF. The chain carries TRBV7-8 and TRBJ2-4, with D possibly matching TRBD2 (6 bases). Looked up from germline, CDR1 is SGHVS and CDR2 is FQNEAQ. V dropped 1 base and J dropped 9 bases, with 10 bases sitting between them. The CDR3 spans 13 residues.